One TCR beta chain is described in this entry. Its specificity is unknown. TCRdb keeps only in-frame clones here, not all; method: immunoSEQ multiplex PCR. Counted here are over 70,000 clones, approximately 90% occurring once; the ten biggest clones make up roughly 4%. This entry belongs to a study of T cells in localized non-small cell lung cancer. Whole-study results and caveats: Only one tumor region was sequenced, so heterogeneity remains possible. Adjacent lung exhibited a median of approximately 50 among the 100 most abundant tumor clones. Maximal T cell clonality occurred in uninvolved adjacent lung, with tumor ranking below it. A higher density of T cells in blood coincided with extended overall survival.

Looked up from germline, CDR1 is WSHSY and CDR2 is SAAADI. J gave up 8 bases and V 2 bases, and 6 bases lay outside the gene matches. The length of the CDR3 is 16 residues. This TCR was recovered from a woman aged 40-69 years with stage II squamous cell lung carcinoma. This chain links TRBV10-2 with TRBJ2-3, with TRBD2 matching over 14 bases. The sample was PBMCs, taken before any cancer treatment. Written as DNA, the CDR3 is TGCGCCAGCAGTGAGGGGACTAGCGGGAGAATGGCTACGCAGTATTTT. It codes for CASSEGTSGRMATQYF.